Shown below are 15 T cell receptor beta chains from a single sample sequenced in a study of CD8+ T cells in alopecia areata. After isolation, RNA underwent reverse transcription to generate cDNA as the sequencing template. Repertoires were generated with immunoSEQ multiplex PCR, while TCRdb's copy carries only in-frame clones and drops some. Altogether around 200,000 clones are present, roughly 62% being singletons, with the ten largest covering around 13%. Treatment noted: oral pan-JAK inhibitor, 5-10 mg twice daily. The starting material was CD8+ T cells sorted from blood, obtained at week 24, from a patient treated with tofacitinib. These receptor sequences come from a human donor with alopecia areata.

The chain couples TRBV29-1 to TRBJ1-1; perhaps TRBD1 as D (6 bases). V lost 6 bases, J lost 1 base, and 15 bases lay in between. The CDR3 extends over 14 amino acids. The germline V gene encodes CDR1 SQVTM and CDR2 ANQGSEA. The CDR3 bases are TGCAGCGTCCCAGGTGGCAGGGGGAACACTGAAGCTTTCTTT. It encodes CSVPGGRGNTEAFF.

This clone was observed a handful of times. The J gene is TRBJ1-4, the V gene TRBV18; 9 bases map to TRBD1. The germline CDR1 and CDR2 sequences are KGHSH and LQKENI. The CDR3 sequence is 15 residues long. The junction had 5 bases not matched to a gene; V was cut back by 2 bases and J by 7 bases. The CDR3 reads CASSPDRGNGEKLFF. In nucleotides, the CDR3 is TGTGCCAGCTCACCAGACAGGGGGAACGGTGAAAAACTGTTTTTT.

This clone has just a few counts. CDR3 region: CAWTQGAGEQYF. CDR3 coding DNA: TGTGCCTGGACTCAGGGGGCGGGGGAGCAGTACTTC. V is TRBV30 and J is TRBJ2-7, with TRBD1 matching 8 bases. The germline CDR1 and CDR2 sequences are GTSNPN and SVGIG (reference sequence). The CDR3 length is 12 residues. The ends lost 4 bases at V and 7 bases at J; junction bases unmatched: 6.

This sequence joins TRBV30 and TRBJ2-7; TRBD1 is a possible D gene (6 bases). Germline assignment: CDR1 GTSNPN and CDR2 SVGIG (reference sequence). V lost 4 bases, J lost 0 bases, and 10 bases lay in between. CDR3 length equals 13 residues. CDR3 in DNA: TGTGCCTGGACCTTGACAGGCTCCTACGAGCAGTACTTC. This gives the protein CAWTLTGSYEQYF.

V gene TRBV21-1 combines with J gene TRBJ2-3; the listed D gene, TRBD1, was not tested against the DNA. TRBV21-1 is marked as a pseudogene. The CDR3 sequence is 15 residues long. The DNA of the CDR3 is TGTGCCAGCAGCACAACGACAGGGGAGAAAGATACGCAGTATTTT. This codes for CASSTTTGEKDTQYF.

This rearrangement joins TRBV9 to TRBJ2-1; D not certain. Trimming removed 1 base at V and 9 bases at J, with 17 bases between. CDR1 is SGDLS, CDR2 YYNGEE, per germline. The CDR3 length is 15 residues. The chain's CDR3 is CASSVIPRLSTEQFF. CDR3 in DNA: TGTGCCAGCAGCGTAATACCCAGGTTATCTACTGAGCAGTTCTTC.

The rearrangement uses TRBV11-2 and TRBJ2-1, with D possibly being TRBD1 or TRBD2 (5 bases each). Germline V gives CDR1 SGHAT, CDR2 FQNNGV. This CDR3 has 15 amino acids. V was cut by 1 base and J by 10 bases, with 17 bases left in between. CDR3 sequence: CASSLAEWRGVEQFF. DNA of the CDR3: TGTGCCAGCAGCTTAGCGGAGTGGAGAGGGGTCGAGCAGTTCTTC.

The gene calls are TRBV15 and TRBJ1-2; no firm D call. This CDR3 region has 15 residues. Germline V gene lookup returns CDR1 LNHNV and CDR2 YYDKDF (reference sequence). V gave up 3 bases and J gave up 6 bases, with 17 bases separating them. The CDR3 region has the DNA TGTGCCACCAGCAGCCCCATAGAGGCCCCCCATGGCTACACCTTC. Translation: CATSSPIEAPHGYTF.

This clone was found once. The rearrangement uses TRBV25-1 and TRBJ2-2, with D hard to call. V was trimmed by 4 bases and J by 6 bases, leaving 3 bases between them. The CDR3 length is 11 residues. In germline, CDR1 is MGHDK, CDR2 SYGVNS. The chain's CDR3 is CASSVSGELFF. The CDR3, as DNA: TGTGCCAGCAGTGTCTCCGGGGAGCTGTTTTTT.

V gene TRBV5-6 combines with J gene TRBJ2-5, with 9 bases lining up with TRBD1. Germline-derived CDR1 and CDR2 are SGHDT and YYEEEE. The CDR3 is 17 amino acids. The ends lost 1 base at V and 5 bases at J; junction bases unmatched: 12. CDR3 amino acids: CASSLIGTGRTRETQYF. The DNA of the CDR3 is TGTGCCAGCAGCTTGATTGGGACAGGGAGGACCCGGGAGACCCAGTACTTC. Using reference TRBV5-6 and TRBJ2-5 for the parts outside the CDR3, the full variable domain is DAGVTQSPTHLIKTRGQQVTLRCSPKSGHDTVSWYQQALGQGPQFIFQYYEEEERQRGNFPDRFSGHQFPNYSSELNVNALLLGDSALYLCASSLIGTGRTRETQYFGPGTRLLVL.

This clone has only one observation. V is TRBV9 and J is TRBJ2-1; maybe TRBD1 (5 bases). Trimming stripped 4 bases from V and 5 bases from J, with 25 bases between. Germline-derived CDR1 and CDR2 are SGDLS and YYNGEE. This CDR3 spans 18 amino acids. CDR3 protein: CASSLLRVGRIQDNEQFF. CDR3 bases: TGTGCCAGCAGCCTACTAAGGGTGGGGCGGATCCAAGACAATGAGCAGTTCTTC.

CDR3 nucleotide sequence: TGTGCCAGCAGTTCCTCGATCGGGGGGGCCGAGCAGTTCTTC. This sequence encodes CASSSSIGGAEQFF. The genes are TRBV11-2 and TRBJ2-1; 8 bases are shared with TRBD2. With 6 bases clipped from V and 10 bases from J, the junction kept 11 bases outside the gene matches. The germline V gene encodes CDR1 SGHAT and CDR2 FQNNGV. The CDR3 contains 14 residues.

This chain uses TRBV15 with TRBJ1-6; no clear D. The CDR3 is 16 residues long. Between the trimmed V and J ends, which lost 1 base and 5 bases, there was a span of 12 bases. Germline V gives CDR1 LNHNV, CDR2 YYDKDF (reference sequence). CDR3 loop: CATSRGVRQDNSPLHF. The CDR3 DNA reads TGTGCCACCAGCAGAGGGGTTAGGCAGGATAATTCACCCCTCCACTTT.

The rearrangement uses TRBV11-2 and TRBJ2-7, with TRBD1 as a possible D gene (6 bases). Trimming removed 3 bases from V and 4 bases from J, with 16 bases in between. The CDR3 has 15 residues. The germline V gene has CDR1 SGHAT and CDR2 FQNNGV. This chain's CDR3 is CASSFGSGDGYEQYF. As DNA, the CDR3 is TGTGCCAGCAGCTTCGGGTCAGGGGATGGGTACGAGCAGTACTTC.

This clone was found many times. The gene calls are TRBV2 and TRBJ2-7; no definite D call. Germline V gene data show CDR1 as SNHLY and CDR2 as FYNNEI. This CDR3 has 10 residues. V was trimmed by 3 bases and J by 4 bases, leaving 1 base between them. The CDR3 bases are TGTGCCAGCAGTGATTACGAGCAGTACTTC. Its protein product is CASSDYEQYF.